The clone carrying this T cell receptor beta chain was counted many times. What it binds is unknown. This entry comes from a study of identical twins. Study-wide points: The study found weaker excess twin sharing in beta out-of-frame sequences. Because invariant MAIT and iNKT cells could be present, zero-insertion analyses could be partly confounded. While abundant cord blood beta clonotypes carried fewer insertions, memory repertoires showed no such pattern.

Template switching (which added a universal primer site) was used, and cDNA carried unique molecular identifiers. Via MiXCR, TCRdb re-called the 5' RACE reads, giving one row per CDR3 protein. This sample has more than 350,000 distinct CDR3 sequences, with 9% found just once. This CDR3 has 18 residues. Germline V lookup: CDR1 SGHVS, CDR2 FQNEAQ. The trim removed 5 bases at V and 2 bases at J, leaving 13 bases unmatched. The receptor's source is a woman between 50 and 59 years old in good health. The gene calls are TRBV7-8 and TRBJ2-5, with 11 bases aligning to TRBD2. The sample comprised naive T cells sorted from blood. Here the CDR3 reads CASSPSGGTSGLQETQYF. The DNA for the CDR3 is TGTGCCAGCAGCCCCTCTGGCGGGACTAGCGGATTGCAAGAGACCCAGTACTTC. The full variable domain, rest sourced from reference TRBV7-8 and TRBJ2-5, is GAGVSQSPRYKVAKRGQDVALRCDPISGHVSLFWYQQALGQGPEFLTYFQNEAQLDKSGLPSDRFFAERPEGSVSTLKIQRTQQEDSAVYLCASSPSGGTSGLQETQYFGPGTRLLVL.